The source of this TCR beta chain is a study of T-cell memory formation after mild COVID-19. TCRdb re-called the 5' RACE reads through MiXCR, storing one row per CDR3 protein. The sample includes hundreds of thousands of distinct CDR3 sequences, about a fifth of them seen just once. The CDR3 runs to 13 residues. V gave up 5 bases and J gave up 4 bases, with 11 bases separating them. Germline CDR1 and CDR2: SGHTA and FQGNSA. This receptor was taken from an adult woman who had mild COVID-19 (a few samples of this study predate the infection). Cell type and time point are not known. The sample consisted of PBMCs or a T cell subset sorted from them (not recorded which). The J gene is TRBJ1-1, the V gene TRBV7-2; D gene uncertain. The CDR3 loop reads CASSRLEFTEAFF. CDR3 bases: TGTGCCAGCAGCCGGTTGGAGTTCACTGAAGCTTTCTTT.